This passage covers 27 T cell receptor beta chains from one sample sequenced in a study of vaccination effects on CD4 cells after COVID-19. Here immunoSEQ multiplex PCR was the method, and the copy in TCRdb shows in-frame clones only, minus some. This sample has 55,000 to 80,000 clones; about four fifths occur once, and the top ten carry roughly an eighth. These receptors are not linked to any known antigen. Viral peptide pool expansion of antigen-specific CD4+ T cells preceded sequencing in the ViraFEST assay. Following culture for around 10 days, CD4+ T cells were isolated. Vaccinated recipients, who were negative for nucleocapsid antibodies, had no history of SARS-CoV-2 infection. Specimen: CD4+ T cells from PBMCs cultured with SARS-CoV-2 spike peptides, collected before COVID-19 vaccination. These receptors all stem from a human donor who received a COVID-19 vaccine.

This chain links TRBV6-5 with TRBJ2-5; maybe TRBD2 (5 bases). This CDR3 contains 13 residues. Trimming shortened V by 2 bases and J by 4 bases, and 8 bases separated the two germline ends. The germline V gene has CDR1 MNHEY and CDR2 SVGAGI. CDR3 DNA: TGTGCCAGCAGTTACGGGCGGGCAGAGACCCAGTACTTC. Protein sequence: CASSYGRAETQYF.

The chain links TRBV19 to TRBJ2-5; TRBD1 agrees at 7 bases. Germline assignment: CDR1 LNHDA and CDR2 SQIVND (reference sequence). The trim removed 5 bases at V and 1 base at J, leaving 4 bases unmatched. The CDR3 extends over 14 amino acids. Here the CDR3 reads CASSLRTGQETQYF. CDR3 in DNA: TGTGCCAGTAGTCTCAGGACAGGCCAAGAGACCCAGTACTTC.

This chain uses TRBV6-5 with TRBJ1-5, with D possibly being TRBD1 (5 bases). Trimming left V 8 bases short and J 0 bases short, with 14 bases between. Germline V gives CDR1 MNHEY, CDR2 SVGAGI. The CDR3 has 15 residues. CDR3 sequence (DNA): TGTGCCAGCTGGGGGAGGGACTCTAGCAATCAGCCCCAGCATTTT. Protein: CASWGRDSSNQPQHF.

This chain joins TRBV30 and TRBJ1-2, with a weak D call TRBD1 (6 bases). There are 14 residues in the CDR3. CDR1 is GTSNPN, CDR2 SVGIG, per germline (reference sequence). The V gene lost 3 bases and the J gene lost 4 bases, with 15 bases spanning the gap. This chain's CDR3 is CAWRGAIGSYGYTF. The CDR3 region has the DNA TGTGCCTGGAGGGGGGCTATAGGCAGCTATGGCTACACCTTC.

The V call is TRBV5-1, the J call TRBJ1-2; possibly TRBD1 for D (6 bases). CDR3 length: 16 amino acids. The germline CDR1 and CDR2 sequences are SGHRS and YFSETQ. V lost 2 bases, J lost 8 bases, and 22 bases lay in between. CDR3 sequence (DNA): TGCGCCAGCAGCTTTACCTCCGGGACAAGCGATGCAGGCTACACCTTC. This translates into CASSFTSGTSDAGYTF.

The V gene is TRBV7-3, the J gene TRBJ2-3, with D tentatively TRBD2 (5 bases). Germline values: CDR1 SGHTA, CDR2 FQGTGA. The V end lost 5 bases, the J end lost 2 bases, and 11 bases lay between the germline ends. CDR3 length: 14 residues. This CDR3 reads CASSVGSTTDTQYF. DNA for the CDR3: TGTGCCAGCAGCGTAGGGAGTACCACAGATACGCAGTATTTT.

The chain employs TRBV10-1 and TRBJ1-5; D gene ambiguous. The CDR3 runs 12 residues. Germline assignment: CDR1 WNHNN and CDR2 SYGVQD (reference sequence). Trimming took off 2 bases at V and 7 bases at J, with 6 bases between the two ends. The CDR3 protein is CASSEDTQPQHF. The CDR3 region has the DNA TGCGCCAGCAGTGAGGATACGCAGCCCCAGCATTTT.

The chain couples TRBV7-8 to TRBJ1-2; TRBD1 is a possible D gene (5 bases). Germline CDR1 is SGHVS and CDR2 is FQNEAQ. This CDR3 has 15 amino acids. Trimming stripped 5 bases from V and 1 base from J, with 14 bases between. CDR3 DNA sequence: TGTGCCAGCAGCCAGAGACGGGGGGTTAACTATGGCTACACCTTC. Encoded protein: CASSQRRGVNYGYTF.

This chain uses TRBV2 with TRBJ2-2; no clear D gene. The CDR3 consists of 16 residues. Trimming removed 8 bases at V and 0 bases at J, with 16 bases between. Germline CDR1 is SNHLY and CDR2 is FYNNEI. The CDR3: CASGLDRPTNTGELFF. The CDR3 region has the DNA TGTGCCAGCGGATTAGATCGGCCGACGAACACCGGGGAGCTGTTTTTT.

The rearrangement uses TRBV7-2 and TRBJ1-5; D remains ambiguous. V was cut by 1 base and J by 5 bases, with 6 bases left in between. Germline loops: CDR1 SGHTA, CDR2 FQGNSA. The CDR3 extends over 13 amino acids. The CDR3 loop is CASSLERDQPQHF. For the CDR3, the DNA is TGTGCCAGCAGCTTAGAGAGGGATCAGCCCCAGCATTTT. Supplemented by reference TRBV7-2 and TRBJ1-5, the full variable domain reads GAGVSQSPSNKVTEKGKDVELRCDPISGHTALYWYRQSLGQGLEFLIYFQGNSAPDKSGLPSDRFSAERTGGSVSTLTIQRTQQEDSAVYLCASSLERDQPQHFGDGTRLSIL.

This chain links TRBV6-5 with TRBJ2-3; D gene unclear. V shed 4 bases and J shed 3 bases, with 8 bases lying between them. The CDR3 has 13 amino acids. Germline V gene sequence: CDR1 MNHEY, CDR2 SVGAGI. The CDR3 is CASSSEHTDTQYF. The DNA of the CDR3 is TGTGCCAGCAGTTCCGAACATACAGATACGCAGTATTTT.

The gene calls are TRBV3-1 (or the pseudogene TRBV3-2) and TRBJ1-2; TRBD1 matches 7 bases. The CDR3 sequence is 14 residues long. V lost 1 base, J lost 2 bases, and 1 base stayed unmatched. CDR1 and CDR2 (germline): LGHDT, YNNKEL (reference sequence). CDR3 amino acids: CASSQGQGNYGYTF. CDR3 nucleotides: TGTGCCAGCAGCCAAGGACAGGGCAACTATGGCTACACCTTC.

The chain is built from TRBV7-2 and TRBJ2-3; tentative D call: TRBD2 (7 bases). The V and J ends lost 2 bases and 3 bases respectively, with 15 bases between them. The CDR3 runs 16 residues. CDR1 SGHTA and CDR2 FQGNSA come from the germline V gene. The CDR3 DNA follows: TGTGCCAGCAGCTTAAGTTGGGGGGGCCGAACAGATACGCAGTATTTT. It translates to CASSLSWGGRTDTQYF.

This clone was found a few times. The chain carries TRBV7-9 and TRBJ1-3, with D hard to call. V was trimmed by 5 bases and J by 8 bases, leaving 13 bases between them. This CDR3 contains 13 residues. The V gene's germline CDR1 is SEHNR and CDR2 FQNEAQ (reference sequence). In DNA, the CDR3 is TGTGCCAGCAGCCCGGGGTTGGTACACACCATATATTTT. This sequence encodes CASSPGLVHTIYF.

The J gene is TRBJ1-6, the V gene TRBV7-2; D possibly corresponds to TRBD1 (6 bases). This CDR3 region has 18 residues. Germline loops: CDR1 SGHTA, CDR2 FQGNSA. V was shortened by 5 bases and J by 0 bases, with 17 bases between the two germline ends. The CDR3 sequence is CASSPRQVLSSYNSPLHF. The CDR3 DNA follows: TGTGCCAGCAGCCCGCGACAGGTTCTGAGCTCCTATAATTCACCCCTCCACTTT.

The V call is TRBV9, the J call TRBJ1-2; 9 bases match TRBD1. The length of the CDR3 is 16 residues. The germline gives CDR1 SGDLS, CDR2 YYNGEE. J was trimmed by 8 bases and V by 5 bases; bases with no gene match: 16. CDR3 sequence (DNA): TGTGCCAGCAGTCCGGTAAACAGGGGGCCTATGGGAGGCTACACCTTC. This translates into CASSPVNRGPMGGYTF.

The V call is TRBV2, the J call TRBJ1-1; D perhaps matches TRBD1 (6 bases). V lost 7 bases and J lost 1, with 7 bases in between. This CDR3 has 12 residues. Germline loops: CDR1 SNHLY, CDR2 FYNNEI. CDR3 protein: CASMGQNTEAFF. In DNA, the CDR3 is TGTGCCAGCATGGGACAGAACACTGAAGCTTTCTTT.

This chain links TRBV5-1 with TRBJ2-2; the match to TRBD1 covers 7 bases. Germline V gene data show CDR1 as SGHRS and CDR2 as YFSETQ. The J segment lost 0 bases and the V segment lost 4 bases, leaving 3 bases of the junction unmatched. The CDR3 spans 15 residues. Written as DNA, the CDR3 is TGCGCCAGCAGCACGGGACAGCCGAACACCGGGGAGCTGTTTTTT. Translating it yields CASSTGQPNTGELFF.

V usage is TRBV28 and J usage is TRBJ1-2, with a weak D call TRBD1 (6 bases). Germline CDR1 is MDHEN and CDR2 is SYDVKM. The CDR3 has 14 residues. Trimming removed 5 bases from V and 4 bases from J, with 14 bases in between. In DNA form, the CDR3 reads TGTGCCAGCAGTCTGGCAGGGGCGGGCTATGGCTACACCTTC. Translated, it gives CASSLAGAGYGYTF.

The V call is TRBV5-1, the J call TRBJ2-3; D call uncertain. V gave up 3 bases and J gave up 0 bases, with 11 bases separating them. The CDR3 extends over 15 amino acids. The V gene's germline CDR1 is SGHRS and CDR2 YFSETQ. DNA of the CDR3: TGCGCCAGCAGCTGGACCCTGCCTAGCACAGATACGCAGTATTTT. This translates into CASSWTLPSTDTQYF.

The V call is TRBV5-1, the J call TRBJ2-7, with D possibly TRBD1 on 5 matching bases. V was pared by 2 bases and J by 3 bases, with 12 bases between. The germline V gene encodes CDR1 SGHRS and CDR2 YFSETQ. This CDR3 region has 14 residues. This CDR3 is CASSFGQGNYEQYV. The CDR3 coding sequence is TGCGCCAGCAGCTTCGGGCAGGGCAACTACGAGCAGTACGTC.

The CDR3 DNA is TGTGCCAGCTCACGCCGGGACAACGGCTACGAGCAGTACGTC. Translating it yields CASSRRDNGYEQYV. This chain connects TRBV18 to TRBJ2-7; the D gene is possibly TRBD1 (6 bases). The CDR3 spans 14 residues. The ends were cut back, 4 bases at V and 3 bases at J, with 13 bases in the middle. Germline CDR1 and CDR2: KGHSH and LQKENI.

The rearrangement joins TRBV5-1 to TRBJ2-2; maybe TRBD2 (6 bases). Looked up from germline, CDR1 is SGHRS and CDR2 is YFSETQ. Trimming cost V 4 bases and J 8 bases, with 18 bases left between them. The length of the CDR3 is 15 residues. The CDR3 nucleotides are TGCGCCAGCAGCCCAATGGGCCAGGGAGGAGGGGAGCTGTTTTTT. It yields the protein CASSPMGQGGGELFF. The full variable domain, in which reference TRBV5-1 and TRBJ2-2 provide the parts outside the CDR3, is KAGVTQTPRYLIKTRGQQVTLSCSPISGHRSVSWYQQTPGQGLQFLFEYFSETQRNKGNFPGRFSGRQFSNSRSEMNVSTLELGDSALYLCASSPMGQGGGELFFGEGSRLTVL.

The chain carries TRBV7-2 and TRBJ2-3; D is perhaps TRBD2 (5 bases). The germline V gene has CDR1 SGHTA and CDR2 FQGNSA. There are 15 residues in the CDR3. V lost 1 base and J lost 10, with 18 bases in between. The CDR3 spells CASSLVLMGSEAQYF. Written as DNA, the CDR3 is TGTGCCAGCAGCTTAGTACTTATGGGGAGTGAGGCGCAGTATTTT. Full variable domain (outside the CDR3, taken from reference TRBV7-2 and TRBJ2-3): GAGVSQSPSNKVTEKGKDVELRCDPISGHTALYWYRQSLGQGLEFLIYFQGNSAPDKSGLPSDRFSAERTGGSVSTLTIQRTQQEDSAVYLCASSLVLMGSEAQYFGPGTRLTVL.

The chain joins TRBV4-3 to TRBJ1-2, with D tentatively TRBD1 (6 bases). The CDR3 runs 15 residues. CDR1 LGHNA and CDR2 YSLEER come from the germline V gene. Between the trimmed V and J ends, which lost 1 base and 7 bases, there was a span of 16 bases. The CDR3 DNA reads TGCGCCAGCAGCCAAGTATCTGGGGGCGCTTCTGGCTACACCTTC. Translating gives CASSQVSGGASGYTF.

The chain couples TRBV6-5 to TRBJ2-7; 7 positions agree with TRBD2. Germline V gene sequence: CDR1 MNHEY, CDR2 SVGAGI. The CDR3 has 13 residues. V gave up 6 bases and J gave up 4 bases; unmatched junction bases: 6. The CDR3 region is CASRLGGEYEQYV. The CDR3 DNA reads TGTGCCAGCAGACTTGGGGGGGAATACGAGCAGTACGTC.

This chain links TRBV6-1 with TRBJ2-1; tentatively, D is TRBD2 (5 bases). The ends were cut back, 3 bases at V and 1 base at J, with 13 bases in the middle. The CDR3 sequence is 16 residues long. CDR1 and CDR2 from the germline V gene are MNHNS and SASEGT. The CDR3 reads CASSELRTGSYNEQFF. In DNA, the CDR3 is TGTGCCAGCAGTGAGTTAAGAACGGGGTCCTACAATGAGCAGTTCTTC.